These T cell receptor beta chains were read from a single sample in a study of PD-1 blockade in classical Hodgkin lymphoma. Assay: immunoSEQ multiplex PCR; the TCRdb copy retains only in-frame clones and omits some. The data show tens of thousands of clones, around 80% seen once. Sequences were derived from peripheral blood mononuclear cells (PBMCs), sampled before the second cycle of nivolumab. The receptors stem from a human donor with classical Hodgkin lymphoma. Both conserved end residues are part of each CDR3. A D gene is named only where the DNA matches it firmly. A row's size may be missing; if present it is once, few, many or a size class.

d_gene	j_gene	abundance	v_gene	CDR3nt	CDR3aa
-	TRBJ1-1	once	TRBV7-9	TGTGCCAGTTCTGAAGCTTTCTTT	CASSEAFF
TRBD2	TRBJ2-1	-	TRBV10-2	TGCGCCAGCAGTGAGTTTAGCGGGAGGGCCGTTGGGAATCATGAGCAGTTCTTC	CASSEFSGRAVGNHEQFF
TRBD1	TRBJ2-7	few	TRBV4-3	TGCGCCAGCAGCCAAGGCCAGGACAGGGGTATCGACGAGCAGTACTTC	CASSQGQDRGIDEQYF
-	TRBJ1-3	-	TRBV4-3	TGCGCCAGCAGCCAAGATTTGCACTCTGGAAACACCATATATTTT	CASSQDLHSGNTIYF
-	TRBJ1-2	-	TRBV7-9	TGTGCCAGCAGCTTCGGGGTCGAGGGCTACACCTTC	CASSFGVEGYTF
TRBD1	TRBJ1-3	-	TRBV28	TGTGCCAGCAGTTTCCGGGGACAGGGGATCAGAAACACCATATATTTT	CASSFRGQGIRNTIYF
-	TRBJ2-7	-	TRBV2	TGTGCCAGCAGTGAAAGGGGGCGGGGATCCGAGCAGTACTTC	CASSERGRGSEQYF
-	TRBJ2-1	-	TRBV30	TGTGCCTGGAGTATCCCCTGGGGGAGTAGCTACAATGAGCAGTTCTTC	CAWSIPWGSSYNEQFF
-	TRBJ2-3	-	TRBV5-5	TGTGCCAGCAGCAGCGGGCCAGTCCCAGATACGCAGTATTTT	CASSSGPVPDTQYF
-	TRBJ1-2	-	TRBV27	TGTGCCAGCAGTCCGACAGAAAACTATGGCTACACCTTC	CASSPTENYGYTF
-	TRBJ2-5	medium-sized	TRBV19	TGTGCCACCGAGAGCGTAGACCAAGAGACCCAGTACTTC	CATESVDQETQYF
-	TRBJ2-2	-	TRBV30	TGTGCCTGTACTCTCCCGGACCGGAGGGCAGGGGAGCTGTTTTTT	CACTLPDRRAGELFF
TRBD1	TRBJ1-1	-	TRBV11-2	TGTGCCAGCAGCTACGACAGGGGTGGCACTGAAGCTTTCTTT	CASSYDRGGTEAFF
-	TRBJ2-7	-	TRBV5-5	TGTGCCAGCAGCCAACTAATAGCCCTACGAGCAGTGAACTACGAGCAGTACTTC	CASSQLIALRAVNYEQYF
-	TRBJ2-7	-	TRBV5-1	TGCGCCAGCAGCGAACAACCGGGACCCTACGAGCAGTACTTC	CASSEQPGPYEQYF
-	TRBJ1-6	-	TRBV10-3	TGTGCCACCGCCCGGGGCCCTGAAGGTTCCCTCCACTTT	CATARGPEGSLHF
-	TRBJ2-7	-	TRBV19	TGTGCCAGTAGCGGGGGATCGTGGTACAATTCCTACGAGCAGTACTTC	CASSGGSWYNSYEQYF
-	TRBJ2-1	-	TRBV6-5	TGTGCCAGCACCAACAATCGGGATGAGCAGTTCTTC	CASTNNRDEQFF
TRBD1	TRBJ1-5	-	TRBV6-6	TGTGCCAGCAGTACGGGACAGTCATTTAGCAATCAGCCCCAGCATTTT	CASSTGQSFSNQPQHF
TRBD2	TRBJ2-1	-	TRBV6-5	TGTGCCAGCAGTTCCAATGAAGCGGGGGTCGGGAATGAGCAGTTCTTC	CASSSNEAGVGNEQFF
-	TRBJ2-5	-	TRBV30	TGTGCCTGGAGTAAAGGTGTCTCGCTCACAATTCAAGAGACCCAGTACTTC	CAWSKGVSLTIQETQYF
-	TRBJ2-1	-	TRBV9	TGTGCCAGCAGGGGGGTCGCGCCCTACAATGAGCAGTTCTTC	CASRGVAPYNEQFF
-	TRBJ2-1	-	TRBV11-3	TGTGCCAGCAATCCGGAGGGGTACGGGTACAGCAATGAGCAGTTCTTC	CASNPEGYGYSNEQFF
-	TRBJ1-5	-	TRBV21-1	TGTGCCAGCTACCCCCTACAGGGGGGGGATCAGCCCCAGCATTTT	CASYPLQGGDQPQHF
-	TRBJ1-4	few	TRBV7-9	TGTGCCACTACCAGGGGTACAACTGGTGAAAAACTGTTTTTT	CATTRGTTGEKLFF
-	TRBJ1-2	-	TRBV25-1	TGTGCCAGCAGTGAATCTCGGACAACCTATGGCTACACCTTC	CASSESRTTYGYTF
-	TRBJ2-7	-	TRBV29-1	TGCAGCGTTGAACTGTTCCAGGGGTCCCGAGAGCAGTACTTC	CSVELFQGSREQYF